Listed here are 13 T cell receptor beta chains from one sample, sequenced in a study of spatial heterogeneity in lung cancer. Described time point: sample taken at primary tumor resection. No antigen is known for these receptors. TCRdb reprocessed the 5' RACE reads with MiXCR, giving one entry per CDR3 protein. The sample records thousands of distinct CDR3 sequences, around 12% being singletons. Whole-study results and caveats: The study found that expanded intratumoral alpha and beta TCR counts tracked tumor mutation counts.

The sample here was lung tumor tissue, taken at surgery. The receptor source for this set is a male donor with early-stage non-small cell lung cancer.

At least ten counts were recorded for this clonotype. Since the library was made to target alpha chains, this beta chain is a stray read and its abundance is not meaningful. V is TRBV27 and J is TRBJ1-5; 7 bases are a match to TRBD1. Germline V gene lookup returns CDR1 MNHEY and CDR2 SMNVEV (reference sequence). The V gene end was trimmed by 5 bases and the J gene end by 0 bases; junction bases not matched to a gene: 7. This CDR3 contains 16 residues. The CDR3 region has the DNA TGTGCCAGCAGTCCCAGGGGACAGCTTAGCAATCAGCCCCAGCATTTT. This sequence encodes CASSPRGQLSNQPQHF.

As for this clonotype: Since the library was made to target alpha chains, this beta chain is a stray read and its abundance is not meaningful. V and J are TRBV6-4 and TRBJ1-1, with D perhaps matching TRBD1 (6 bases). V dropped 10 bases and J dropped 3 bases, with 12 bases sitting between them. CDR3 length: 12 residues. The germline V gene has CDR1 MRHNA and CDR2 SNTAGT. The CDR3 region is CAIRGRDTEAFF. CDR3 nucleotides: TGTGCCATCAGGGGCCGGGACACTGAAGCTTTCTTT.

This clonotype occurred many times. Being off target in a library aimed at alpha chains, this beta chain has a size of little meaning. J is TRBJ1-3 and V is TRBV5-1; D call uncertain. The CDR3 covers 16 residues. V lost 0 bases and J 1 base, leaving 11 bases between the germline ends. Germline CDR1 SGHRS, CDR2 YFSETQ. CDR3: CASSLGGQLSGNTIYF. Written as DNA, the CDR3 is TGCGCCAGCAGCTTGGGAGGGCAGCTATCTGGAAACACCATATATTTT.

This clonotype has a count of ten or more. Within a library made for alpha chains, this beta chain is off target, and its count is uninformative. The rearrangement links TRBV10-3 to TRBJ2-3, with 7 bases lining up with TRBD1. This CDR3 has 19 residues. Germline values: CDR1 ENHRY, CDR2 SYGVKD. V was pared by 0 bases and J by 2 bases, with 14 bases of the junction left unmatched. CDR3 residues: CAISESTTGRAGYTDTQYF. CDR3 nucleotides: TGTGCCATCAGTGAGTCAACGACAGGGCGGGCGGGCTACACAGATACGCAGTATTTT.

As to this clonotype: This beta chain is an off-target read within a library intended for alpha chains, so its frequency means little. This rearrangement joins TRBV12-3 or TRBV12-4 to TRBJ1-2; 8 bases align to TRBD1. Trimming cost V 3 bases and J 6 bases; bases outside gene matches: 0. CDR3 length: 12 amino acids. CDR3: CASSLDRDGYTF. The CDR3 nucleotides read TGTGCCAGCAGTTTGGACAGGGATGGCTACACCTTC.

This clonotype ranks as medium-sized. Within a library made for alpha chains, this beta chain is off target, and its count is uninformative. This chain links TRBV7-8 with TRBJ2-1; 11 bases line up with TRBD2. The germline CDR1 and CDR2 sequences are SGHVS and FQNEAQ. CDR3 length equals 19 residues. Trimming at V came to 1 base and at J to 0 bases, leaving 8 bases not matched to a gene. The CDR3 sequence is CASSLVYTSGSGSYNEQFF. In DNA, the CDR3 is TGTGCCAGCAGCTTAGTTTATACTAGCGGGAGTGGCTCCTACAATGAGCAGTTCTTC.

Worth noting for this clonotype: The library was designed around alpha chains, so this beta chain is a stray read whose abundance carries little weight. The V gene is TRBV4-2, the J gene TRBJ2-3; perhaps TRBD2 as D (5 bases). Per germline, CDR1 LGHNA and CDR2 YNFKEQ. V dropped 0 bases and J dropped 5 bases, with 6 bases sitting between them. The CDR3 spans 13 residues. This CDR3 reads CASSQEEGDTQYF. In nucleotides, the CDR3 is TGTGCCAGCAGCCAAGAAGAGGGAGATACGCAGTATTTT.

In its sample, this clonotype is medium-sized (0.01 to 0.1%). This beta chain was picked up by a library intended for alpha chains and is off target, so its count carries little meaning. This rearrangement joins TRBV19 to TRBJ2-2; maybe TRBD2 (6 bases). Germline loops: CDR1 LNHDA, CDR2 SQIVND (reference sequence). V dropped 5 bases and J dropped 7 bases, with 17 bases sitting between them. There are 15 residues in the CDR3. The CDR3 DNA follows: TGTGCCAGTAGTCGCCCGGGGCGGGAACACGGGGAGCTGTTTTTT. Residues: CASSRPGREHGELFF.

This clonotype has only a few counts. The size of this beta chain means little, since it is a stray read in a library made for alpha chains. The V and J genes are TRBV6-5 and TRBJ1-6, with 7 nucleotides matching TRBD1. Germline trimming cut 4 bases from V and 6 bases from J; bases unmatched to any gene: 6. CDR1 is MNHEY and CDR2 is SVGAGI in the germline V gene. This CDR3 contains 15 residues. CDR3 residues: CASSSGTAVNSPLHF. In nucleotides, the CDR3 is TGTGCCAGCAGTTCCGGGACAGCCGTTAATTCACCCCTCCACTTT.

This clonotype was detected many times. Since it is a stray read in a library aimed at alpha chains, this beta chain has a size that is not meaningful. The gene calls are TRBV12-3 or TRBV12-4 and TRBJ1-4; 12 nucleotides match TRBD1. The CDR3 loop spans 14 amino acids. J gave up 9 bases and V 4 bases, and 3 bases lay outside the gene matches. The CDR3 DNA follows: TGTGCCAGCAGTTCCCGGGACAGGGGGCAAAAACTGTTTTTT. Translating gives CASSSRDRGQKLFF.

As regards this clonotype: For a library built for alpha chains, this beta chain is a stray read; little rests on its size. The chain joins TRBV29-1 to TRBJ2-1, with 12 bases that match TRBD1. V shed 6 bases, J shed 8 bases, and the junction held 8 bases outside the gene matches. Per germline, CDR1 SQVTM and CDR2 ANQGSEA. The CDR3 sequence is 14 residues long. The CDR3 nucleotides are TGCAGCGTGCAACCGGGACAGGGGGCGTATGAGCAGTTCTTC. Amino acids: CSVQPGQGAYEQFF.

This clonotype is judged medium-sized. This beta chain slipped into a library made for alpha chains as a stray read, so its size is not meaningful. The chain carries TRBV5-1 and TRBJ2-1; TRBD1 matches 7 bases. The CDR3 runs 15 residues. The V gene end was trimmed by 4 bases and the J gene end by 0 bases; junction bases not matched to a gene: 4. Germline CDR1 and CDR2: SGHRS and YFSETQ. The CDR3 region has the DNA TGCGCCAGCAGCAGACAGGGCAGCTCCTACAATGAGCAGTTCTTC. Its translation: CASSRQGSSYNEQFF.

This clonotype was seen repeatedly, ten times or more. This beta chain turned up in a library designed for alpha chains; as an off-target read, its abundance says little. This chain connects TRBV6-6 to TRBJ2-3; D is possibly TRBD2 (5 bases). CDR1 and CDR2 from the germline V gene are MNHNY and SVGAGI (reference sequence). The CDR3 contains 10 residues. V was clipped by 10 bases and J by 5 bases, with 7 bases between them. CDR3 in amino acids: CAIGEDTQYF. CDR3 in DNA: TGTGCCATCGGGGAAGATACGCAGTATTTT.